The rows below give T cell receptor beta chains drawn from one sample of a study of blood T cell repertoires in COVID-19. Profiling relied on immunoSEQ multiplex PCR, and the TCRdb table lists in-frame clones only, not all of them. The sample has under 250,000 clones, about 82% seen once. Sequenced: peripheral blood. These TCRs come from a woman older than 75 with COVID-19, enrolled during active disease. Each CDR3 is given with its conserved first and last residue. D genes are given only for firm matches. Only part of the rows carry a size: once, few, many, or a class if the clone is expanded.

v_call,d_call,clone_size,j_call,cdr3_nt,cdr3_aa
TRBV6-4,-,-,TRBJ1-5,TGTGCCAGCAGTGAAGGGCCAGGGATCCCGCCCCAGCATTTT,CASSEGPGIPPQHF
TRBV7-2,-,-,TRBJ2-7,TGTGCCAGCAGCTTAACGGACAGCCTGCCCTACGAGCAGTACTTC,CASSLTDSLPYEQYF
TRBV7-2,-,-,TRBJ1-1,TGTGCCAGCAGCTTAGCGGGGCCTGGCGCTGAAGCTTTCTTT,CASSLAGPGAEAFF
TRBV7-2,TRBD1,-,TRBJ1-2,TGTGCCAGCAACGGGGACAGGACGGTTGGTGGCTACACCTTC,CASNGDRTVGGYTF
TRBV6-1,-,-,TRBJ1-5,TGTGCCAGCAGTGAAGGGGGGGGTAAACAGCCCCAGCATTTT,CASSEGGGKQPQHF
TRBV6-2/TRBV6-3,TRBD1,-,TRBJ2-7,TGTGCCAGCAGTGCCCCCCGGGACAGGCTGACCTACGAGCAGTACTTC,CASSAPRDRLTYEQYF
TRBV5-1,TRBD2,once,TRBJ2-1,TGCGCCAGCAGCTTGGCCCCCTCGGGGGGGGTGGGCAATGAGCAGTTCTTC,CASSLAPSGGVGNEQFF
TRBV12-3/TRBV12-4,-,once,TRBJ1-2,TGTGCCAGCAGTCATCGGACAAACTATGGCTACACCTTC,CASSHRTNYGYTF
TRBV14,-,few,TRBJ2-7,TGTGCCAGCAGCCAAGTCTCGGGGTACTACGAGCAGTACTTC,CASSQVSGYYEQYF
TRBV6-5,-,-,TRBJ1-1,TGTGCCACACGGGGGGGTCCGTGGGGTGAAGCTTTCTTT,CATRGGPWGEAFF
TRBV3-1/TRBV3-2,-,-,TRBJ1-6,TGTGCCAGCAGCCCGTACCGGGATTATTCACCCCTCCACTTT,CASSPYRDYSPLHF
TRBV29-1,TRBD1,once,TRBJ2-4,TGCAGCGTGCCGGACAGGGTAGCCAAAAACATTCAGTACTTC,CSVPDRVAKNIQYF
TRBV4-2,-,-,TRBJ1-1,TGTGCCAGCAGCCAGACCCAGGGTAGCGGAACTGAAGCTTTCTTT,CASSQTQGSGTEAFF
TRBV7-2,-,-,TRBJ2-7,TGTGCCAGCAGCTTAACGATAGATACCTACGAGCAGTACTTC,CASSLTIDTYEQYF
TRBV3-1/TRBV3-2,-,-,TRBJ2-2,TGTGCCAGCAGCCAACGGACCGGGGGGCTTAACACCGGGGAGCTGTTTTTT,CASSQRTGGLNTGELFF
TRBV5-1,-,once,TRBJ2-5,TGCGCCAGCAGCTTGGCCCCGGGGAAAGAGACCCAGTACTTC,CASSLAPGKETQYF
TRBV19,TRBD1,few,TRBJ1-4,TGTGCCAGTAGTATTATTCCTGGGACAGCAACTAATGAAAAACTGTTTTTT,CASSIIPGTATNEKLFF
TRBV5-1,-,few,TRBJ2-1,TGCGCCAGCAGCTTGGCGGAGAGCTCCTACAATGAGCAGTTCTTC,CASSLAESSYNEQFF
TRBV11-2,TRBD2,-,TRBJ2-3,TGTGCCAGCAGCCCTTCCGGGACTAGAGGGACAGATACGCAGTATTTT,CASSPSGTRGTDTQYF